This passage covers 24 T cell receptor beta chains from one sample sequenced in a study of blood T cell repertoires in COVID-19. Libraries were prepared by immunoSEQ multiplex PCR; TCRdb keeps only in-frame clonotypes and omits some of them. This sample has around 340,000 clones, with roughly nine tenths found just once. Input material: peripheral blood. The receptors come from an older woman with COVID-19, enrolled during active disease.

The chain joins TRBV5-4 to TRBJ2-5; a weak D match, TRBD1 (6 bases). The CDR3 is 13 residues long. Germline V gene sequence: CDR1 SGHNT, CDR2 YYREEE (reference sequence). Trimming took 3 bases from V and 8 from J, leaving 14 bases between them. The CDR3 sequence is CASSSRQAHTQYF. CDR3 nucleotide sequence: TGTGCCAGCAGCTCACGACAGGCTCATACCCAGTACTTC.

The rearrangement joins TRBV5-8 to TRBJ1-5; no clear D. Germline CDR1 is SGHTS and CDR2 is YDEGEE. The CDR3 contains 12 residues. Trimming shortened V by 4 bases and J by 4 bases, and 6 bases separated the two germline ends. The CDR3 DNA is TGTGCCAGCAGCCCCAGGAATCAGCCCCAGCATTTT. Translating gives CASSPRNQPQHF. The whole variable domain, filled in from reference TRBV5-8 and TRBJ1-5, reads EAGVTQSPTHLIKTRGQQATLRCSPISGHTSVYWYQQALGLGLQFLLWYDEGEERNRGNFPPRFSGRQFPNYSSELNVNALELEDSALYLCASSPRNQPQHFGDGTRLSIL.

V gene TRBV5-8 combines with J gene TRBJ2-1; TRBD2 matches at 9 bases. Unmatched junction bases numbered 2, after V lost 0 bases and J lost 4 bases. The germline gives CDR1 SGHTS, CDR2 YDEGEE. This CDR3 is built from 15 residues. CDR3 loop: CASSLDSGGYNEQFF. DNA for the CDR3: TGTGCCAGCAGCTTGGATAGCGGGGGTTACAATGAGCAGTTCTTC.

The rearrangement joins TRBV5-1 to TRBJ1-2; no clear D. The CDR3 runs 16 residues. Germline V gene sequence: CDR1 SGHRS, CDR2 YFSETQ. V was trimmed by 0 bases and J by 6 bases, leaving 18 bases between them. The CDR3 DNA is TGCGCCAGCAGCTTGGCCCCCGGGTTCGGGTTAAATGGCTACACCTTC. It yields the protein CASSLAPGFGLNGYTF.

The rearrangement joins TRBV19 to TRBJ1-5, with D perhaps TRBD1 (5 bases). With 5 bases removed from V and 0 bases from J, the gap between germline ends came to 14 bases. The length of the CDR3 is 16 residues. In germline, CDR1 is LNHDA, CDR2 SQIVND (reference sequence). The CDR3 coding sequence is TGTGCCAGTAGTTGGGGCGGGGGTTATAGCAATCAGCCCCAGCATTTT. Amino acid sequence: CASSWGGGYSNQPQHF. The complete variable domain, with remaining parts taken from reference TRBV19 and TRBJ1-5, reads DGGITQSPKYLFRKEGQNVTLSCEQNLNHDAMYWYRQDPGQGLRLIYYSQIVNDFQKGDIAEGYSVSREKKESFPLTVTSAQKNPTAFYLCASSWGGGYSNQPQHFGDGTRLSIL.

J is TRBJ1-4 and V is TRBV2; 7 positions agree with TRBD1. The CDR3 loop spans 14 amino acids. Germline trimming cut 7 bases from V and 3 bases from J; bases unmatched to any gene: 5. Germline V gene data show CDR1 as SNHLY and CDR2 as FYNNEI. The CDR3 is CASTRDSPNEKLFF. The CDR3 nucleotides read TGTGCCAGCACCCGGGACAGTCCTAATGAAAAACTGTTTTTT.

V usage is TRBV7-3 and J usage is TRBJ2-5, with 11 bases fitting TRBD2. Germline V lookup: CDR1 SGHTA, CDR2 FQGTGA. CDR3 length: 16 amino acids. V lost 3 bases and J lost 5; bases outside the gene matches: 8. The CDR3, as DNA: TGTGCCAGCAGCTTTTCAGGACTAGCGGGTAGGGAGACCCAGTACTTC. It is translated as CASSFSGLAGRETQYF.

The genes are TRBV10-3 and TRBJ1-5; D is unclear. Germline CDR1 and CDR2: ENHRY and SYGVKD. The CDR3 sequence is 14 residues long. V shed 6 bases and J shed 5 bases, with 14 bases lying between them. The CDR3 DNA reads TGTGCCATCAGCGCGGTCGGCGCGGATCAGCCCCAGCATTTT. Its protein product is CAISAVGADQPQHF.

V and J are TRBV2 and TRBJ1-2, with 9 bases that match TRBD1. V was clipped by 5 bases and J by 6 bases; unmatched bases: 13. The CDR3 is 16 amino acids. The germline V gene encodes CDR1 SNHLY and CDR2 FYNNEI. CDR3 coding DNA: TGTGCCAGCAGTCAACAGGGGGCGCTTAGGGGCAATGGCTACACCTTC. This translates into CASSQQGALRGNGYTF.

This clone was recorded only once. This chain links TRBV29-1 with TRBJ1-5; 8 nucleotides line up with TRBD1. The CDR3 extends over 13 amino acids. Per germline, CDR1 SQVTM and CDR2 ANQGSEA. Trimming at V came to 2 bases and at J to 6 bases, leaving 3 bases not matched to a gene. The CDR3 spells CSVEQGAGQPQHF. The DNA of the CDR3 is TGCAGCGTTGAACAGGGGGCAGGTCAGCCCCAGCATTTT.

The V call is TRBV20-1, the J call TRBJ1-2; no firm D call. Trimming stripped 3 bases from V and 7 bases from J, with 9 bases between. The CDR3 has 11 residues. Germline CDR1 DFQATT, CDR2 SNEGSKA (reference sequence). The CDR3 sequence is CSASRPGGYTF. For the CDR3, the DNA is TGCAGTGCTAGTAGGCCGGGTGGCTACACCTTC.

The chain employs TRBV7-3 and TRBJ1-2; TRBD1 agrees at 11 bases. The CDR3 is made up of 13 amino acids. The germline CDR1 and CDR2 sequences are SGHTA and FQGTGA. V shed 5 bases, J shed 8 bases, and the junction held 4 bases outside the gene matches. CDR3 protein: CASSGQGAEGYTF. CDR3 DNA sequence: TGTGCCAGCAGCGGACAGGGGGCCGAAGGCTACACCTTC.

The chain carries TRBV19 and TRBJ1-4; D is uncertain. CDR3 length: 14 residues. Germline V gene lookup returns CDR1 LNHDA and CDR2 SQIVND (reference sequence). Trimming pared 4 bases from V and 10 bases from J, leaving 16 bases between. DNA of the CDR3: TGTGCCAGTAGTACTAGCGACGTGATGGGAAAACTGTTTTTT. This codes for CASSTSDVMGKLFF.

The chain links TRBV19 to TRBJ2-7; TRBD2 agrees at 7 bases. Trimming cost V 5 bases and J 0 bases; bases outside gene matches: 7. The germline gives CDR1 LNHDA, CDR2 SQIVND (reference sequence). This CDR3 contains 15 residues. The CDR3 DNA follows: TGTGCCAGTAGTCATCCGGGGGGAAGCTCCTACGAGCAGTACTTC. This gives the protein CASSHPGGSSYEQYF.

V is TRBV5-1 and J is TRBJ1-4; the D is unclear. V lost 0 bases to trimming and J lost 4 bases, with 10 bases between them. Germline V gene lookup returns CDR1 SGHRS and CDR2 YFSETQ. The CDR3 extends over 15 amino acids. The CDR3 region has the DNA TGCGCCAGCAGCTTGGGAGGGTTTGGTAATGAAAAACTGTTTTTT. Its translation is CASSLGGFGNEKLFF.

This chain connects TRBV4-1 to TRBJ2-1, with D possibly matching TRBD1 (7 bases). V dropped 8 bases and J dropped 0 bases, with 11 bases sitting between them. The CDR3 length is 14 residues. Germline values: CDR1 MGHRA, CDR2 YSYEKL. The CDR3, as DNA: TGCGCCAGCCGCAGGGGGGTCTCCTACAATGAGCAGTTCTTC. Amino acid sequence: CASRRGVSYNEQFF.

The chain combines TRBV6-5 with TRBJ2-7, with TRBD2 identical over 9 bases. The V gene end was trimmed by 0 bases and the J gene end by 2 bases; junction bases not matched to a gene: 2. This CDR3 contains 15 residues. Germline V gene data show CDR1 as MNHEY and CDR2 as SVGAGI. The CDR3 loop reads CASSYSAGGPYEQYF. CDR3 DNA: TGTGCCAGCAGTTACTCGGCGGGGGGGCCCTACGAGCAGTACTTC.

J is TRBJ1-1 and V is TRBV28; 8 bases align to TRBD1. CDR3 length: 15 residues. Germline CDR1 reads MDHEN; CDR2 reads SYDVKM. V lost 3 bases to trimming and J lost 0 bases; unmatched junction nucleotides: 3. The CDR3 nucleotides are TGTGCCAGCAGTTTCAGGGGGCTATTGAACACTGAAGCTTTCTTT. It codes for CASSFRGLLNTEAFF.

Here the CDR3 reads CASSPRGGGAYEQYF. CDR3 coding DNA: TGTGCCAGCAGCCCCCGTGGCGGGGGGGCCTACGAGCAGTACTTC. V usage is TRBV7-9 and J usage is TRBJ2-7, with 9 bases that match TRBD2. The CDR3 has 15 amino acids. The ends lost 5 bases at V and 2 bases at J; junction bases unmatched: 7. Germline assignment: CDR1 SEHNR and CDR2 FQNEAQ (reference sequence).

The chain carries TRBV19 and TRBJ1-1, with D possibly TRBD1 on 5 matching bases. Germline V gives CDR1 LNHDA, CDR2 SQIVND (reference sequence). The CDR3 spans 13 residues. Trimming removed 5 bases at V and 0 bases at J, with 7 bases between. CDR3 region: CASSRQLNTEAFF. DNA of the CDR3: TGTGCCAGTAGTCGACAGCTGAACACTGAAGCTTTCTTT.

The J gene is TRBJ1-1, the V gene TRBV5-1; 7 nucleotides agree with TRBD1. V trimming: 6 bases; J trimming: 1 base; junction bases outside the gene matches: 6. The CDR3 is 14 residues long. Germline CDR1 SGHRS, CDR2 YFSETQ. CDR3 bases: TGCGCCAGCAAACCATACAGGGGGAACACTGAAGCTTTCTTT. Amino acid sequence: CASKPYRGNTEAFF.

The V and J genes are TRBV7-9 and TRBJ2-3; 8 nucleotides line up with TRBD1. The V segment lost 4 bases and the J segment 4 bases; nucleotides outside the gene matches: 4. The CDR3 length is 14 residues. The germline gives CDR1 SEHNR, CDR2 FQNEAQ (reference sequence). CDR3 bases: TGTGCCAGCAGCTCGTTGACAGGGGCAGATACGCAGTATTTT. This sequence encodes CASSSLTGADTQYF.

This rearrangement joins TRBV5-1 to TRBJ1-1; TRBD1 matches at 12 bases. With V trimmed by 3 bases and J by 4 bases, 7 bases remained unmatched. The CDR3 covers 16 residues. In germline, CDR1 is SGHRS, CDR2 YFSETQ. For the CDR3, the DNA is TGCGCCAGCAGCTCAAAAGGGACAGGGGGCTTCACTGAAGCTTTCTTT. Translated: CASSSKGTGGFTEAFF.

This chain connects TRBV3-1 (or the pseudogene TRBV3-2) to TRBJ1-4; 7 bases align to TRBD1. Per germline, CDR1 LGHDT and CDR2 YNNKEL (reference sequence). The length of the CDR3 is 13 residues. Trimming at V came to 2 bases and at J to 17 bases, leaving 11 bases not matched to a gene. The CDR3: CASSQQPPGQRFF. CDR3 nucleotides: TGTGCCAGCAGCCAACAACCACCGGGACAGCGTTTTTTT.